Below, 25 T cell receptor beta chains from the same sample are listed, as sequenced in a study of T cell responses to AZD1222 COVID-19 vaccine. Some clones are missing from TCRdb's copy, which holds only in-frame ones; the method was immunoSEQ multiplex PCR. This sample carries about 160,000 clones, 90% to 95% of them seen once, and the ten largest clones take roughly 5%. Sequenced material: peripheral blood, taken 28 days after the second AZD1222 dose. These receptors were collected from an adult who received the AZD1222 COVID-19 vaccine.

The chain joins TRBV7-9 to TRBJ2-5; D gene ambiguous. Germline V gives CDR1 SEHNR, CDR2 FQNEAQ (reference sequence). V lost 1 base and J lost 0, with 3 bases in between. CDR3 length: 13 amino acids. This CDR3 is CASSLGYQETQYF. The DNA for the CDR3 is TGTGCCAGCAGCTTAGGATACCAAGAGACCCAGTACTTC.

The chain uses TRBV7-9 and TRBJ1-2; D might be TRBD1 (6 bases). The CDR3 is 15 residues long. Trimming cost V 8 bases and J 0 bases, with 16 bases left between them. Germline V gives CDR1 SEHNR, CDR2 FQNEAQ (reference sequence). CDR3 in amino acids: CASSSGGLANYGYTF. The CDR3, as DNA: TGTGCCAGCTCATCGGGGGGGCTAGCTAACTATGGCTACACCTTC.

In this sample, this clone turned up once. V usage is TRBV19 and J usage is TRBJ2-3, with D possibly being TRBD1 or TRBD2 (5 bases each). The CDR3 loop spans 14 amino acids. V dropped 5 bases and J dropped 2 bases, with 11 bases sitting between them. Germline V gene data show CDR1 as LNHDA and CDR2 as SQIVND (reference sequence). CDR3 DNA sequence: TGTGCCAGTAGTCGGGACCTGATCACAGATACGCAGTATTTT. Protein sequence: CASSRDLITDTQYF. Combining the CDR3 with reference TRBV19 and TRBJ2-3 gives the whole variable domain DGGITQSPKYLFRKEGQNVTLSCEQNLNHDAMYWYRQDPGQGLRLIYYSQIVNDFQKGDIAEGYSVSREKKESFPLTVTSAQKNPTAFYLCASSRDLITDTQYFGPGTRLTVL.

This chain uses TRBV12-3 or TRBV12-4 with TRBJ2-4; D unclear. The CDR3 is 13 amino acids. The germline V and J ends were trimmed by 1 base and 7 bases, with 8 bases remaining between them. The CDR3 is CASSLGGLNIQYF. The CDR3 nucleotides are TGTGCCAGCAGTTTAGGGGGTCTCAACATTCAGTACTTC.

The chain uses TRBV25-1 and TRBJ2-2; D possibly corresponds to TRBD2 (6 bases). Per germline, CDR1 MGHDK and CDR2 SYGVNS. V lost 3 bases to trimming and J lost 1 base, with 12 bases between them. CDR3 length equals 16 residues. CDR3 amino acids: CASSEWREVNTGELFF. In DNA form, the CDR3 reads TGTGCCAGCAGTGAGTGGAGGGAGGTGAACACCGGGGAGCTGTTTTTT.

Points on this clone: In the same sample, other DNA sequences code for this CDR3. V and J are TRBV11-2 and TRBJ2-7; no clear D gene. Germline CDR1 reads SGHAT; CDR2 reads FQNNGV. The V and J ends lost 1 base and 3 bases respectively, with 7 bases between them. This CDR3 region has 13 residues. CDR3 protein: CASSLGDGYEQYF. The CDR3, as DNA: TGTGCCAGCAGCTTAGGTGACGGCTACGAGCAGTACTTC.

In this sample, this clone turned up once. The rearrangement joins TRBV30 to TRBJ1-5; D remains ambiguous. Trimming shortened V by 0 bases and J by 3 bases, and 12 bases separated the two germline ends. Germline lookup yields CDR1 GTSNPN and CDR2 SVGIG (reference sequence). The CDR3 has 15 residues. The CDR3 region is CAWSVGGGNNQPQHF. The CDR3 DNA follows: TGTGCCTGGAGTGTTGGAGGAGGGAACAATCAGCCCCAGCATTTT.

The chain uses TRBV5-4 and TRBJ2-5, with D perhaps TRBD1 or TRBD2 (6 bases each). CDR1 and CDR2 from the germline V gene are SGHNT and YYREEE (reference sequence). This CDR3 has 14 amino acids. Trimming removed 0 bases at V and 5 bases at J, with 11 bases between. CDR3 nucleotide sequence: TGTGCCAGCAGCTTGGACCGAGGGGGGGAGACCCAGTACTTC. Protein product: CASSLDRGGETQYF.

The chain uses TRBV12-3 or TRBV12-4 and TRBJ1-1; perhaps TRBD1 as D (5 bases). Trimming stripped 2 bases from V and 8 bases from J, with 12 bases between. This CDR3 spans 13 amino acids. The chain's CDR3 is CASSLRGAGEAFF. The CDR3 DNA sequence: TGTGCCAGCAGTTTAAGAGGGGCGGGGGAAGCTTTCTTT.

This chain joins TRBV25-1 and TRBJ1-1; D might be TRBD1 (5 bases). V lost 4 bases to trimming and J lost 4 bases, with 19 bases between them. The germline V gene encodes CDR1 MGHDK and CDR2 SYGVNS. The CDR3 spans 16 residues. This CDR3 is CASSGGPRRQSTEAFF. The CDR3 DNA reads as TGTGCCAGCAGTGGGGGCCCAAGGAGGCAGAGCACTGAAGCTTTCTTT. The full variable domain, completed using reference TRBV25-1 and TRBJ1-1, is EADIYQTPRYLVIGTGKKITLECSQTMGHDKMYWYQQDPGMELHLIHYSYGVNSTEKGDLSSESTVSRIRTEHFPLTLESARPSHTSQYLCASSGGPRRQSTEAFFGQGTRLTVV.

V usage is TRBV6-2 or TRBV6-3 and J usage is TRBJ2-7; 8 bases map to TRBD2. CDR1 MNHEY and CDR2 SVGEGT come from the germline V gene. V lost 2 bases to trimming and J lost 6 bases; unmatched junction nucleotides: 12. This CDR3 contains 16 residues. CDR3 nucleotide sequence: TGTGCCAGCAGTTACCTCCCTTTGGCGGGAGGTGGCGAGCAGTACTTC. It is translated as CASSYLPLAGGGEQYF.

The rearrangement joins TRBV7-3 to TRBJ1-6; D remains ambiguous. Germline-derived CDR1 and CDR2 are SGHTA and FQGTGA. Trimming took 4 bases from V and 7 from J, leaving 8 bases between them. The CDR3 is 13 residues long. CDR3 nucleotide sequence: TGTGCCAGCAGCTCTACTGGGAATTCACCCCTCCACTTT. Its translation is CASSSTGNSPLHF.

The gene calls are TRBV19 and TRBJ1-6; 8 bases are a match to TRBD1. Germline trimming cut 4 bases from V and 7 bases from J; bases unmatched to any gene: 12. The CDR3 is 17 residues long. Germline lookup yields CDR1 LNHDA and CDR2 SQIVND (reference sequence). The DNA of the CDR3 is TGTGCCAGTAGTAGCCTTTCCAGGGGGCTTGAGAATTCACCCCTCCACTTT. Its protein is CASSSLSRGLENSPLHF.

The genes are TRBV7-9 and TRBJ2-5; D uncertain. Germline CDR1 SEHNR, CDR2 FQNEAQ (reference sequence). V was pared by 3 bases and J by 1 base, with 0 bases between. The CDR3 runs to 11 residues. DNA of the CDR3: TGTGCCAGCAGCTTCCAAGAGACCCAGTACTTC. It yields the protein CASSFQETQYF.

The chain combines TRBV13 with TRBJ2-2; D perhaps matches TRBD2 (6 bases). Between the trimmed V and J ends, which lost 5 bases and 0 bases, there was a span of 13 bases. The CDR3 covers 16 residues. CDR1 is PRHDT, CDR2 FYEKMQ, per germline (reference sequence). CDR3 in amino acids: CASSLSGLANTGELFF. In DNA form, the CDR3 reads TGTGCCAGCAGCCTTAGCGGTCTTGCGAACACCGGGGAGCTGTTTTTT.

The table lists this clone with a count of one. The chain uses TRBV5-1 and TRBJ1-1, with D tentatively TRBD1 (5 bases). The V gene's germline CDR1 is SGHRS and CDR2 YFSETQ. CDR3 length: 18 residues. Trimming took 4 bases from V and 0 from J, leaving 22 bases between them. The CDR3 sequence is CASSRGTDRSYLNTEAFF. As DNA, the CDR3 is TGCGCCAGCAGCCGGGGGACCGATAGGTCCTACTTGAACACTGAAGCTTTCTTT.

This sequence joins TRBV7-7 and TRBJ2-3; 8 bases fit TRBD2. Germline V gene data show CDR1 as SSHAT and CDR2 as FNYEAQ (reference sequence). The CDR3 is 15 amino acids. Losses at the gene ends were 5 bases for V and 2 bases for J; bases not matched to a gene: 6. The CDR3 protein is CASSQGLAVTDTQYF. DNA of the CDR3: TGTGCCAGCAGCCAAGGACTAGCCGTCACAGATACGCAGTATTTT.

J is TRBJ1-5 and V is TRBV6-1, with D unclear. The V gene's germline CDR1 is MNHNS and CDR2 SASEGT. V was shortened by 3 bases and J by 0 bases, with 12 bases between the two germline ends. The CDR3 is made up of 16 amino acids. CDR3 bases: TGTGCCAGCAGTGATACCCGGGCTTATAGCAATCAGCCCCAGCATTTT. This translates into CASSDTRAYSNQPQHF.

The chain links TRBV13 to TRBJ1-1; D gene uncertain. This CDR3 has 15 residues. From germline, CDR1 is PRHDT and CDR2 FYEKMQ (reference sequence). The V end lost 2 bases, the J end lost 0 bases, and 10 bases lay between the germline ends. The CDR3 spells CASSLWRGLNTEAFF. The CDR3 DNA reads as TGTGCCAGCAGCTTATGGAGAGGGCTGAACACTGAAGCTTTCTTT.

V and J are TRBV19 and TRBJ2-4; the match to TRBD2 covers 11 bases. CDR1 LNHDA and CDR2 SQIVND come from the germline V gene (reference sequence). Germline trimming cut 4 bases from V and 4 bases from J; bases unmatched to any gene: 6. The CDR3 sequence is 16 residues long. The CDR3 here is CASSKILAGEKNIQYF. Written as DNA, the CDR3 is TGTGCCAGTAGTAAAATACTAGCGGGAGAGAAAAACATTCAGTACTTC.

The rearrangement uses TRBV27 and TRBJ2-1, with a weak D call TRBD2 (6 bases). The CDR3 extends over 14 amino acids. The germline gives CDR1 MNHEY, CDR2 SMNVEV (reference sequence). Between the trimmed V and J ends, which lost 8 bases and 0 bases, there was a span of 11 bases. In DNA form, the CDR3 reads TGTGCCAGCCGGTACGGGAGCTCCTACAATGAGCAGTTCTTC. Translated, it gives CASRYGSSYNEQFF.

The V and J genes are TRBV7-6 and TRBJ2-1, with D possibly being TRBD1 or TRBD2 (5 bases each). There are 13 residues in the CDR3. The V end lost 11 bases, the J end lost 7 bases, and 18 bases lay between the germline ends. Germline V lookup: CDR1 SGHVS, CDR2 FNYEAQ. DNA of the CDR3: TGTGCCTCCCGGCCTTTGGGGGAGAATGAGCAGTTCTTC. Its protein is CASRPLGENEQFF.

V is TRBV5-5 and J is TRBJ1-2; no clear D. The V gene lost 0 bases and the J gene lost 3 bases, with 6 bases spanning the gap. The V gene's germline CDR1 is SGHKS and CDR2 YYEKEE (reference sequence). The CDR3 has 13 residues. The CDR3 region is CASSLESYYGYTF. As DNA, the CDR3 is TGTGCCAGCAGCTTGGAAAGTTACTATGGCTACACCTTC.

V and J are TRBV5-4 and TRBJ1-1; D might be TRBD1 (6 bases). The CDR3 is made up of 15 amino acids. The V and J ends lost 3 bases and 4 bases respectively, with 16 bases between them. CDR1 is SGHNT and CDR2 is YYREEE in the germline V gene (reference sequence). The CDR3 protein is CASSSSGGGRTEAFF. CDR3 coding DNA: TGTGCCAGCAGCTCCTCCGGGGGGGGCCGCACTGAAGCTTTCTTT.

This chain links TRBV5-4 with TRBJ2-3; maybe TRBD2 (6 bases). There are 14 residues in the CDR3. V was clipped by 0 bases and J by 5 bases, with 10 bases between them. Germline assignment: CDR1 SGHNT and CDR2 YYREEE (reference sequence). The CDR3 DNA is TGTGCCAGCAGCTTGGGCGGGATTTTAGATACGCAGTATTTT. Protein sequence: CASSLGGILDTQYF.